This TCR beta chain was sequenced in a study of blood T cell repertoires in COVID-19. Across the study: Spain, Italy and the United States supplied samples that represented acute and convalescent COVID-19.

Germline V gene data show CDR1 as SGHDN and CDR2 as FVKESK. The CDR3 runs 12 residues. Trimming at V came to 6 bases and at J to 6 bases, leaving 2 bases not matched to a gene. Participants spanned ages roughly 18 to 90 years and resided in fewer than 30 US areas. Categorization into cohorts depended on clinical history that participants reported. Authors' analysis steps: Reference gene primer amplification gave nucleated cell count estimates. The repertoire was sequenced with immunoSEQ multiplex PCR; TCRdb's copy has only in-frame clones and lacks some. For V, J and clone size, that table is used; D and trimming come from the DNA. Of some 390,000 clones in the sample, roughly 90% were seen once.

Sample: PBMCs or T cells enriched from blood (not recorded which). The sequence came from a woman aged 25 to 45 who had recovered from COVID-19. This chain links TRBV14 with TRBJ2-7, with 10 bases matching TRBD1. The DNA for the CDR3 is TGTGCCAGCAGTCGGGACAGGGGCGAGCAGTACTTC. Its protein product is CASSRDRGEQYF.